Each of the 26 T cell receptor beta chains below was sequenced from the same sample in a study of CD8+CD57+ T cells in acquired aplastic anemia. Patients included in sequencing had previously demonstrated CD8+CD57+ cell expansion by flow cytometry. Genomic DNA templated the TCR beta VDJ and CDR3 profiling. MiXCR, run by TCRdb on the reads, gives a single entry per CDR3 protein. The data contain about 180,000 distinct CDR3 sequences, about 50% of them singletons. The sequenced material came from sorted CD4+, CD8+, or CD8+CD57+ T cells (not recorded which) from PBMCs. The receptors here all came from a human donor with aplastic anemia.

This clonotype was counted at least ten times. The genes are TRBV24-1 and TRBJ2-3; D is undetermined. The CDR3 has 14 residues. Trimming took off 3 bases at V and 1 base at J, with 7 bases between the two ends. Looked up from germline, CDR1 is KGHDR and CDR2 is SFDVKD. The CDR3 DNA is TGTGCCACCAGTGATGCTGGGGGCACAGATACGCAGTATTTT. Amino acid sequence: CATSDAGGTDTQYF.

The sample holds a few counts of this clonotype. This sequence joins TRBV24-1 and TRBJ1-5; 7 nucleotides line up with TRBD1. The CDR3 runs 16 residues. CDR1 and CDR2 from the germline V gene are KGHDR and SFDVKD. The trim removed 4 bases at V and 2 bases at J, leaving 7 bases unmatched. CDR3 sequence: CATSDRTGIGNQPQHF. The CDR3 nucleotides read TGTGCCACCAGTGACCGGACAGGCATAGGCAATCAGCCCCAGCATTTT.

There are many counts of this clonotype. The rearrangement links TRBV6-1 to TRBJ1-6; no definite D call. The germline V and J ends were trimmed by 2 bases and 5 bases, with 10 bases remaining between them. This CDR3 is built from 15 residues. The germline V gene has CDR1 MNHNS and CDR2 SASEGT. CDR3 sequence: CASSEKQPNNSPLHF. The CDR3 DNA is TGTGCCAGCAGTGAAAAACAGCCTAATAATTCACCCCTCCACTTT.

Notes on this clonotype: A read error is possible here, since a much larger clone lies one base away. The chain joins TRBV5-1 to TRBJ2-4; D unresolved. The length of the CDR3 is 14 residues. V shed 4 bases and J shed 7 bases, with 15 bases lying between them. The germline gives CDR1 SGHRS, CDR2 YFSETQ. CDR3 in DNA: TGCGCCAGCAGCACCCCCCCAAAAGGGAACATTCAGTACTTC. Amino acid sequence: CASSTPPKGNIQYF.

The J gene is TRBJ2-3, the V gene TRBV29-1, with TRBD2 matching over 14 bases. This CDR3 is built from 12 residues. Germline loops: CDR1 SQVTM, CDR2 ANQGSEA. Trimming at V came to 6 bases and at J to 9 bases, leaving 2 bases not matched to a gene. DNA of the CDR3: TGCAGCGTGGGACTAGCGGGAGAGACGCAGTATTTT. Protein sequence: CSVGLAGETQYF.

At least ten counts were recorded for this clonotype. The genes are TRBV13 and TRBJ1-2; 9 nucleotides line up with TRBD1. In germline, CDR1 is PRHDT, CDR2 FYEKMQ (reference sequence). Trimming cost V 5 bases and J 1 base; bases outside gene matches: 17. This CDR3 has 19 amino acids. CDR3 in amino acids: CASSQTWDRVPASNYGYTF. The CDR3 region has the DNA TGTGCCAGCAGCCAAACCTGGGACAGGGTGCCCGCGAGTAACTATGGCTACACCTTC. The full variable domain, its missing parts supplied by reference TRBV13 and TRBJ1-2, is AAGVIQSPRHLIKEKRETATLKCYPIPRHDTVYWYQQGPGQDPQFLISFYEKMQSDKGSIPDRFSAQQFSDYHSELNMSSLELGDSALYFCASSQTWDRVPASNYGYTFGSGTRLTVV.

Concerning this clonotype: A junction boundary mismatches the germline segment, possibly from a read error. The chain combines TRBV24-1 with TRBJ1-1, with TRBD1 matching over 8 bases. Germline V CDR1 and CDR2: KGHDR, SFDVKD. The CDR3 is made up of 13 amino acids. The CDR3 region is CAARTGLGTEAFF. For the CDR3, the DNA is TGTGCCGCCAGGACAGGGCTCGGAACTGAAGCTTTCTTT.

The chain is built from TRBV6-1 and TRBJ2-7; 10 bases match TRBD1. V trimming: 5 bases; J trimming: 6 bases; junction bases outside the gene matches: 1. Per germline, CDR1 MNHNS and CDR2 SASEGT. This CDR3 is built from 12 residues. The DNA of the CDR3 is TGTGCCAGCAGTCGGGACAGGGGCGAGCAGTACTTC. Its protein is CASSRDRGEQYF.

The table lists this clonotype with many counts. V and J are TRBV4-1 and TRBJ1-6; D perhaps matches TRBD1 (6 bases). Trimming took off 2 bases at V and 8 bases at J, with 13 bases between the two ends. CDR1 MGHRA and CDR2 YSYEKL come from the germline V gene. This CDR3 is built from 15 residues. As DNA, the CDR3 is TGCGCCAGCAGCCAACCTACAGGGTTGGATTCACCCCTCCACTTT. Residues: CASSQPTGLDSPLHF.

Details on this clonotype: Since a much larger clone is just one base distant, this may be a read error. The gene calls are TRBV11-1 and TRBJ2-1, with 7 bases matching TRBD1. Germline-derived CDR1 and CDR2 are SGHAT and FQDESV (reference sequence). Germline trimming cut 4 bases from V and 4 bases from J; bases unmatched to any gene: 16. The CDR3 is made up of 18 amino acids. The CDR3 bases are TGTGCCAGCAGCTACCCGGTGGGCACAGGGGCGACTTACAATGAGCAGTTCTTC. Amino acids: CASSYPVGTGATYNEQFF.

This clonotype was counted at least ten times. The chain is built from TRBV4-1 and TRBJ1-5; D not resolved. CDR3 length equals 13 residues. Germline V gives CDR1 MGHRA, CDR2 YSYEKL. V shed 0 bases and J shed 7 bases, with 7 bases lying between them. The CDR3 coding sequence is TGCGCCAGCAGCCAAGATGGGTGGCAGCCCCAGCATTTT. Its protein product is CASSQDGWQPQHF.

This clonotype was seen more than once but under ten times. The V gene is TRBV3-1, the J gene TRBJ2-1; unclear D gene. Germline V gene data show CDR1 as LGHDT and CDR2 as YNNKEL (reference sequence). The V and J ends lost 5 bases and 7 bases respectively, with 15 bases between them. The CDR3 contains 14 residues. For the CDR3, the DNA is TGTGCCAGCAGCACCCGTCGCTCCGAGAATGAGCAGTTCTTC. The encoded protein is CASSTRRSENEQFF.

The chain couples TRBV24-1 to TRBJ1-1; D call uncertain. Trimming removed 4 bases at V and 1 base at J, with 15 bases between. CDR1 is KGHDR and CDR2 is SFDVKD in the germline V gene. This CDR3 has 16 amino acids. The DNA of the CDR3 is TGTGCCACCAGTGACTGTAGGCTTGAACAGAACACTGAAGCTTTCTTT. Protein product: CATSDCRLEQNTEAFF.

This chain connects TRBV19 to TRBJ2-1, with TRBD2 identical over 13 bases. The CDR3 runs to 16 residues. V gave up 4 bases and J gave up 5 bases; unmatched junction bases: 5. Germline-derived CDR1 and CDR2 are LNHDA and SQIVND (reference sequence). This chain's CDR3 is CASSRGLAGTNNEQFF. The CDR3 bases are TGTGCCAGTAGTAGGGGACTAGCGGGAACGAACAATGAGCAGTTCTTC.

V is TRBV24-1 and J is TRBJ2-5; tentatively, D is TRBD1 (5 bases). This CDR3 contains 14 residues. Trimming shortened V by 7 bases and J by 5 bases, and 16 bases separated the two germline ends. From germline, CDR1 is KGHDR and CDR2 SFDVKD. CDR3 amino acids: CATSKASSGETQYF. In DNA form, the CDR3 reads TGTGCCACCAGCAAAGCCTCTTCAGGGGAGACCCAGTACTTC.

This clonotype was seen a single time. The chain uses TRBV7-9 and TRBJ2-5; D uncertain. The germline CDR1 and CDR2 sequences are SEHNR and FQNEAQ (reference sequence). The V gene lost 5 bases and the J gene lost 4 bases, with 17 bases spanning the gap. The CDR3 sequence is 15 residues long. This CDR3 is CASSTLTGSGETQYF. The CDR3 nucleotides are TGTGCCAGCAGCACCCTGACCGGCAGTGGAGAGACCCAGTACTTC.

This clonotype was seen ten or more times. V and J are TRBV7-3 and TRBJ2-5, with 9 positions matching TRBD2. The CDR3 consists of 16 residues. J was trimmed by 5 bases and V by 1 base; bases with no gene match: 8. The V gene's germline CDR1 is SGHTA and CDR2 FQGTGA. CDR3 nucleotides: TGTGCCAGCAGCTTAAGCGGGGGGGCGATTTCGGAGACCCAGTACTTC. Residues: CASSLSGGAISETQYF.

This clonotype was detected only once. The rearrangement joins TRBV12-3 or TRBV12-4 to TRBJ2-3; D may be TRBD1 or TRBD2 (6 bases each). The V end was cut by 3 bases, the J end by 5 bases, with 12 bases between. The length of the CDR3 is 14 residues. CDR3 residues: CASSLTGAGDTQYF. The CDR3 bases are TGTGCCAGCAGTTTGACGGGGGCCGGAGATACGCAGTATTTT.

This clonotype was found many times. The J gene is TRBJ1-2, the V gene TRBV5-5; D not certain. Trimming pared 0 bases from V and 4 bases from J, leaving 7 bases between. The CDR3 length is 13 residues. CDR1 is SGHKS and CDR2 is YYEKEE in the germline V gene (reference sequence). The CDR3 here is CASSLGSTYGYTF. The DNA of the CDR3 is TGTGCCAGCAGCTTGGGATCCACCTATGGCTACACCTTC. The full variable domain, rest sourced from reference TRBV5-5 and TRBJ1-2, is DAGVTQSPTHLIKTRGQQVTLRCSPISGHKSVSWYQQVLGQGPQFIFQYYEKEERGRGNFPDRFSARQFPNYSSELNVNALLLGDSALYLCASSLGSTYGYTFGSGTRLTVV.

The gene calls are TRBV10-3 and TRBJ1-1; no firm D call. This CDR3 spans 15 amino acids. CDR1 and CDR2 (germline): ENHRY, SYGVKD. Trimming took 0 bases from V and 5 from J, leaving 13 bases between them. Here the CDR3 DNA reads TGTGCCATCAGTGAGTCCGGCAGCCCCAGGACTGAAGCTTTCTTT. Encoded protein: CAISESGSPRTEAFF.

The V gene is TRBV2, the J gene TRBJ2-5, with 10 positions matching TRBD2. V lost 6 bases to trimming and J lost 6 bases; unmatched junction nucleotides: 7. In germline, CDR1 is SNHLY, CDR2 FYNNEI. The CDR3 loop spans 14 amino acids. The CDR3 DNA is TGTGCCAGCAGGCCCGGGACTAGCGCCCAGACCCAGTACTTC. Its protein product is CASRPGTSAQTQYF.

This clonotype was counted between two and nine times. This sequence joins TRBV6-2 or TRBV6-3 and TRBJ2-7; a possible D gene is TRBD2 (7 bases). CDR1 and CDR2 from the germline V gene are MNHEY and SVGEGT. This CDR3 has 13 amino acids. Trimming cost V 6 bases and J 5 bases, with 14 bases left between them. The CDR3 is CASRGGGRHEQYF. CDR3 DNA sequence: TGTGCCAGCAGGGGGGGGGGCCGCCACGAGCAGTACTTC.

This clonotype was counted many times. V and J are TRBV24-1 and TRBJ1-5; the D gene is possibly TRBD1 (5 bases). V gave up 4 bases and J gave up 4 bases, with 13 bases separating them. The CDR3 is 15 amino acids. CDR1 KGHDR and CDR2 SFDVKD come from the germline V gene. Written as DNA, the CDR3 is TGTGCCACCAGTGACCGGACAAGCTTGAATCAGCCCCAGCATTTT. It yields the protein CATSDRTSLNQPQHF.

The chain combines TRBV10-3 with TRBJ1-1; tentatively, D is TRBD1 (6 bases). Trimming stripped 5 bases from V and 2 bases from J, with 12 bases between. The CDR3 consists of 14 residues. CDR1 and CDR2 from the germline V gene are ENHRY and SYGVKD. The CDR3: CAISRDTINTEAFF. DNA for the CDR3: TGTGCCATCAGTAGGGACACCATAAACACTGAAGCTTTCTTT.

The chain combines TRBV27 with TRBJ2-3; no definite D call. The germline V and J ends were trimmed by 7 bases and 0 bases, with 8 bases remaining between them. Germline assignment: CDR1 MNHEY and CDR2 SMNVEV (reference sequence). The CDR3 is made up of 13 amino acids. The CDR3 loop reads CASKWASTDTQYF. CDR3 coding DNA: TGTGCCAGCAAGTGGGCTAGCACAGATACGCAGTATTTT.

This clonotype was seen more than once but under ten times. The chain combines TRBV20-1 with TRBJ1-5; 10 positions match TRBD1. Unmatched junction bases numbered 7, after V lost 4 bases and J lost 4 bases. Germline V gene lookup returns CDR1 DFQATT and CDR2 SNEGSKA (reference sequence). CDR3 length equals 15 residues. DNA of the CDR3: TGCAGTGCTACCGGGACAGGGGATGGAAATCAGCCCCAGCATTTT. It codes for CSATGTGDGNQPQHF.